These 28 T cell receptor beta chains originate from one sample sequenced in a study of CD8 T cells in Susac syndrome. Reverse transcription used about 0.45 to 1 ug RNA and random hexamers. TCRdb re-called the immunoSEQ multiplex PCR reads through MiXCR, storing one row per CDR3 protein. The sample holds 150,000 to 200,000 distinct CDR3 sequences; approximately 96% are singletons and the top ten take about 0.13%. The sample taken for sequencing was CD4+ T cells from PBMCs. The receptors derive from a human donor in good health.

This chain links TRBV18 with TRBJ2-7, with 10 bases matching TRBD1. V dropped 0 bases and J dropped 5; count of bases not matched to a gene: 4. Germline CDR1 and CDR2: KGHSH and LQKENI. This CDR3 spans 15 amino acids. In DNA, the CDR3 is TGTGCCAGCTCACCACCGGACAGGGGGTACGACGAGCAGTACTTC. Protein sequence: CASSPPDRGYDEQYF.

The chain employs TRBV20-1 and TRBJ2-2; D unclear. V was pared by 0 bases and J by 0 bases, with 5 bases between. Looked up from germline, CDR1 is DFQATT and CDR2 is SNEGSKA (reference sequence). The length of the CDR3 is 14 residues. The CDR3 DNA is TGCAGTGCTAGAGAAGACTCGAACACCGGGGAGCTGTTTTTT. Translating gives CSAREDSNTGELFF.

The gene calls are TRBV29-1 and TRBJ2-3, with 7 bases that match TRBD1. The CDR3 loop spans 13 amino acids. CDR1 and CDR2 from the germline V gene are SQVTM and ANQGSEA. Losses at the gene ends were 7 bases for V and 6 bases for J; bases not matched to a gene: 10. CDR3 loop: CSEGAGLGDTQYF. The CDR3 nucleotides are TGCAGCGAGGGGGCCGGTTTAGGGGATACGCAGTATTTT.

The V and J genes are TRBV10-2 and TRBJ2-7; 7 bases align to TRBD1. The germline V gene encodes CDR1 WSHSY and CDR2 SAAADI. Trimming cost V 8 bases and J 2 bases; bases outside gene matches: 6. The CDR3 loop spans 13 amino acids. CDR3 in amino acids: CASGRQGPYEQYF. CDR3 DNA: TGCGCCAGCGGGAGACAGGGCCCCTACGAGCAGTACTTC.

CDR3 in DNA: TGTGCCAGCAGCCCACTATCCAGCTCCTACGAGCAGTACTTC. This translates into CASSPLSSSYEQYF. The chain links TRBV7-2 to TRBJ2-7; D is undetermined. CDR3 length equals 14 residues. Germline values: CDR1 SGHTA, CDR2 FQGNSA. Deletions cut 5 bases from V and 0 bases from J, with 11 bases between.

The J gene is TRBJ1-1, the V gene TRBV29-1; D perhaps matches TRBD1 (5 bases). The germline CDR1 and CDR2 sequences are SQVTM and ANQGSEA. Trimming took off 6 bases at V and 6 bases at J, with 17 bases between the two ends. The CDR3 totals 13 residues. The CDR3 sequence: CSVGRGGSAEAFF. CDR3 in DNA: TGCAGCGTCGGAAGGGGAGGGAGTGCTGAAGCTTTCTTT.

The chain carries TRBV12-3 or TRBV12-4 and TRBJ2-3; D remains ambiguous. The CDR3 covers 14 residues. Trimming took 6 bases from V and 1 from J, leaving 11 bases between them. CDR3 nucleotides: TGTGCCAGCAGAGAGCACGGAGGCACAGATACGCAGTATTTT. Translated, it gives CASREHGGTDTQYF.

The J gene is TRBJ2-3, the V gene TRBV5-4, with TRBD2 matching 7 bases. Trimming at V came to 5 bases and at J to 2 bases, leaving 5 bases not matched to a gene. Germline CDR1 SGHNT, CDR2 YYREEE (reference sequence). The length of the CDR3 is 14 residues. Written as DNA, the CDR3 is TGTGCCAGCAGACGGGGGGAGGCCACAGATACGCAGTATTTT. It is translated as CASRRGEATDTQYF.

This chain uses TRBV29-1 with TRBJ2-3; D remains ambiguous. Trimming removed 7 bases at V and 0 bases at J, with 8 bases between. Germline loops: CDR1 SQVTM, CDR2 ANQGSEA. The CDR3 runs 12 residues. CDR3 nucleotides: TGCAGCGGAAGGTCTAGCACAGATACGCAGTATTTT. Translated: CSGRSSTDTQYF.

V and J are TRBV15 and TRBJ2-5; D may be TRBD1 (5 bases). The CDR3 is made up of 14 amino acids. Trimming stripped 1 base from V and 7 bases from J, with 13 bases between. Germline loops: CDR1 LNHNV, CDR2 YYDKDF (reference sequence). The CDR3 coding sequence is TGTGCCACCAGCAGAGGCGCAGGGTCCTCGACCCAGTACTTC. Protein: CATSRGAGSSTQYF.

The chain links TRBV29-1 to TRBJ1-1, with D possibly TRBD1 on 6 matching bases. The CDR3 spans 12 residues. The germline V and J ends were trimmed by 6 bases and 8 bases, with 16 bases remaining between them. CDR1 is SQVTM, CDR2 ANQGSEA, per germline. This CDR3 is CSVGAGTLEAFF. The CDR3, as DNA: TGCAGCGTGGGGGCAGGGACACTCGAAGCTTTCTTT.

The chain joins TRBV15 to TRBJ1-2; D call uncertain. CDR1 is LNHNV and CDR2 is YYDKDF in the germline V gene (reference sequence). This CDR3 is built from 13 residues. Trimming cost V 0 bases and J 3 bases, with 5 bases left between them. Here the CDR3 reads CATSRDTDYGYTF. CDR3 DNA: TGTGCCACCAGCAGAGACACGGACTATGGCTACACCTTC.

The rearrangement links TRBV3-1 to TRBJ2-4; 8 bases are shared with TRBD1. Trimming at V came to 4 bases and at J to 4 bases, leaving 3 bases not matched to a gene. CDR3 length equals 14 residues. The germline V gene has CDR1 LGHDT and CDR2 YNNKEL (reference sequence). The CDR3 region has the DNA TGTGCCAGCAGCCTCACAGGGGGGAAAAACATTCAGTACTTC. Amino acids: CASSLTGGKNIQYF.

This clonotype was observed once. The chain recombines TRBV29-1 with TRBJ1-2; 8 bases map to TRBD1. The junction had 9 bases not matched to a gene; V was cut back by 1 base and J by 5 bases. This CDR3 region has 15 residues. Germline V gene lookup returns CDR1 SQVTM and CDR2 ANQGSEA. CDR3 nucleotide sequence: TGCAGCGTTGAAGCCCCATCGACAGGGGATTATGGCTACACCTTC. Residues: CSVEAPSTGDYGYTF.

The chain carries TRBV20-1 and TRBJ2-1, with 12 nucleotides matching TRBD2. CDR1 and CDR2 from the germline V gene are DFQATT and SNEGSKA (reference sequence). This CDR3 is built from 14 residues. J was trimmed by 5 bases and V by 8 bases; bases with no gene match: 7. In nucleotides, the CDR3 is TGCAGTCCACCAGGACTAGCGGGGAACAATGAGCAGTTCTTC. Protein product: CSPPGLAGNNEQFF.

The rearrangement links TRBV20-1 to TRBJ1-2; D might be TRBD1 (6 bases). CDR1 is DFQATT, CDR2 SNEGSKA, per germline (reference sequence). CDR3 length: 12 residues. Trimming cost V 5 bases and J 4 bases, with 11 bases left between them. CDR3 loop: CSAATGSYGYTF. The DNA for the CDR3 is TGCAGTGCTGCCACAGGGAGCTATGGCTACACCTTC.

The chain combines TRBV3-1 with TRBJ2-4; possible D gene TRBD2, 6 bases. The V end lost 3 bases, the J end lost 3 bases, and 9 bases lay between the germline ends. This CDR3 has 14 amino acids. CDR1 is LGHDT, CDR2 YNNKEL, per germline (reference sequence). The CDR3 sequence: CASSHEGGKNIQYF. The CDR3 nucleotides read TGTGCCAGCAGCCACGAGGGAGGCAAAAACATTCAGTACTTC.

As DNA, the CDR3 is TGCAGCGCCGACAGGGCGGATGAGCAGTTCTTC. This translates into CSADRADEQFF. The chain recombines TRBV29-1 with TRBJ2-1, with 7 positions matching TRBD1. Germline V CDR1 and CDR2: SQVTM, ANQGSEA. The J segment lost 8 bases and the V segment lost 7 bases, leaving 5 bases of the junction unmatched. This CDR3 has 11 residues.

CDR3 sequence (DNA): TGTGCCAGCCCCGCCAGGAAGAACACTGAAGCTTTCTTT. Amino acids: CASPARKNTEAFF. V is TRBV2 and J is TRBJ1-1; no firm D call. Germline V gene lookup returns CDR1 SNHLY and CDR2 FYNNEI. Trimming took off 8 bases at V and 1 base at J, with 11 bases between the two ends. The CDR3 contains 13 residues.

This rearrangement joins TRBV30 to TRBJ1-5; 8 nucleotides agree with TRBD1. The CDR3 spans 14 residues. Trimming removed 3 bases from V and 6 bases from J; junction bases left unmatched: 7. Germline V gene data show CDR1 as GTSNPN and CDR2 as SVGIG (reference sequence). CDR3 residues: CAWSYGQGAQPQHF. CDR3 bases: TGTGCCTGGAGCTATGGACAGGGAGCTCAGCCCCAGCATTTT.

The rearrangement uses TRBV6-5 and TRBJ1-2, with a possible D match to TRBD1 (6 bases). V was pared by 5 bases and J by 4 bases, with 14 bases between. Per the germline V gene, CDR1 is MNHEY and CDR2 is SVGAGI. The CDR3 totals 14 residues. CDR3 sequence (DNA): TGTGCCAGCAGTGAAGGACAGAGGACCTATGGCTACACCTTC. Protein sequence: CASSEGQRTYGYTF.

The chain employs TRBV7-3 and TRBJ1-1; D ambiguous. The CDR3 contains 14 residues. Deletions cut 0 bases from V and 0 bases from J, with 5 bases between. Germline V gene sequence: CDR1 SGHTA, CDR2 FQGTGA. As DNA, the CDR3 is TGTGCCAGCAGCTTAACGTCGGTGAACACTGAAGCTTTCTTT. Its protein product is CASSLTSVNTEAFF.

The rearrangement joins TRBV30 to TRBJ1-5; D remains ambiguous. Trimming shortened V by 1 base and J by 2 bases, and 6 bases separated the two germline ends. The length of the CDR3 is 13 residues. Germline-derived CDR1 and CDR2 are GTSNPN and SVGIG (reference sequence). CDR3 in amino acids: CAWSGHGNQPQHF. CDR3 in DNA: TGTGCCTGGAGTGGACACGGCAATCAGCCCCAGCATTTT.

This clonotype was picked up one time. CDR3 sequence reads: CASRQGYTEAFF. Here the CDR3 DNA reads TGTGCCAGCAGGCAGGGTTACACTGAAGCTTTCTTT. This chain connects TRBV6-1 to TRBJ1-1, with a tentative D call TRBD1 (5 bases). V lost 6 bases and J lost 3, with 8 bases in between. Looked up from germline, CDR1 is MNHNS and CDR2 is SASEGT. This CDR3 region has 12 residues.

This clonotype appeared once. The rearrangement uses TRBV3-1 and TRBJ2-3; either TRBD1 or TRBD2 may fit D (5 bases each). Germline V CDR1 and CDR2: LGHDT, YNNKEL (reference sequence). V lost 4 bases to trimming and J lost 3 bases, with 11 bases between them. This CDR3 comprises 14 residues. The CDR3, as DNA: TGTGCCAGCAGCCCCGGGTGGGGGACAGATACGCAGTATTTT. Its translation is CASSPGWGTDTQYF.

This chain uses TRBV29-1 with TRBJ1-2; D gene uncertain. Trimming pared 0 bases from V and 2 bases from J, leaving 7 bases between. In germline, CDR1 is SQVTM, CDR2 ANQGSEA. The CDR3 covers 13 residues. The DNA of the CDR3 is TGCAGCGTTGAAGATGGATACAACTATGGCTACACCTTC. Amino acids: CSVEDGYNYGYTF.

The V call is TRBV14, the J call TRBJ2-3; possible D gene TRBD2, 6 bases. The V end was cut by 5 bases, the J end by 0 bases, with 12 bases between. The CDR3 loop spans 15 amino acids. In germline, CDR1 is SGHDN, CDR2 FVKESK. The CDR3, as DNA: TGTGCCAGCAGCTGGACCGCGGGGAGCACAGATACGCAGTATTTT. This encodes CASSWTAGSTDTQYF.

In DNA form, the CDR3 reads TGTGCCAGCAGCTTAATAACTCGTGAGCAGTTCTTC. It codes for CASSLITREQFF. This chain uses TRBV7-2 with TRBJ2-1; D is unclear. The CDR3 is made up of 12 amino acids. The germline gives CDR1 SGHTA, CDR2 FQGNSA. The ends were cut back, 2 bases at V and 9 bases at J, with 8 bases in the middle.